This T cell receptor (beta chain) appears in the sequencing data of a study of CD8 T cells in Susac syndrome. Study-wide context: Sequenced Susac syndrome patients included roughly 6 with clinically active disease and about eight in remission.

An input of roughly 0.5 to 1 ug of RNA was subjected to reverse transcription using random hexamers. Amplification of the TCR beta CDR3 was carried out by immunoSEQ multiplex PCR, which spanned a total of 54 Vbeta and 13 Jbeta segments. Each CDR3 protein gets one entry after TCRdb re-called the immunoSEQ multiplex PCR reads with MiXCR. This sample yields about 100,000 distinct CDR3 sequences, of which about 95% are seen a single time; 0.3% to 0.35% belongs to the top ten. In germline, CDR1 is MDHEN, CDR2 SYDVKM. Trimming took 5 bases from V and 2 from J, leaving 12 bases between them. The CDR3 consists of 15 residues. From blood CD8+ and CD4+ T cells, the TCR beta chain was sequenced. Negative isolation yielded CD8+ and CD4+ T cells; FACS enriched TEMRA cells.

This clonotype originated in a human donor with Susac syndrome. Sequencing was performed on CD8+ T cells from PBMCs. This chain connects TRBV28 to TRBJ1-4; D is perhaps TRBD1 (5 bases). In DNA form, the CDR3 reads TGTGCCAGCAGTCCCGAGACAGTTACTAATGAAAAACTGTTTTTT. Translation gives CASSPETVTNEKLFF. The full variable domain, in which reference TRBV28 and TRBJ1-4 provide the parts outside the CDR3, is DVKVTQSSRYLVKRTGEKVFLECVQDMDHENMFWYRQDPGLGLRLIYFSYDVKMKEKGDIPEGYSVSREKKERFSLILESASTNQTSMYLCASSPETVTNEKLFFGSGTQLSVL.